The following is a T cell receptor (beta chain) sequence with its context. This CDR3 contains 16 residues. Germline V gene data show CDR1 as MGHDK and CDR2 as SYGVNS. With 3 bases clipped from V and 4 bases from J, the junction kept 10 bases outside the gene matches. This entry is derived from a study of T cell repertoires in cytomegalovirus infection. Each CDR3 protein gets one entry after TCRdb re-called the reads with MiXCR. This repertoire shows 350,000 to 500,000 distinct CDR3 sequences, approximately 30% found once; its top ten account for roughly 13%. The sample was PBMCs. The TCR originated in a human donor in good health (CMV status not recorded). Some clones in this sample may be carry-over from other donors' samples. The chain carries TRBV25-1 and TRBJ1-2, with 8 nucleotides matching TRBD1. The CDR3 spells CASSDRGQVPSYGYTF. CDR3 DNA sequence: TGTGCCAGCAGTGATCGGGGACAGGTGCCTTCCTATGGCTACACCTTC.